This T cell receptor beta chain appears in the sequencing data of a study of cytomegalovirus exposure and HLA in healthy donors. This clone showed up just once. Its antigen is not identified. Whole-study findings and limits: According to an earlier analysis, most TCR beta V segments yielded productive rearrangements about 87% or about 30% of the time.

PCR was performed using 60 Vbeta and 13 Jbeta primers. Sequencing was performed with immunoSEQ multiplex PCR; in TCRdb, only in-frame clones are kept and a portion is missing. In the table there are approximately 110,000 clones, around 75% of which are singletons. In germline, CDR1 is ENHRY, CDR2 SYGVKD. The CDR3 loop spans 14 amino acids. Between the trimmed V and J ends, which lost 3 bases and 1 base, there was a span of 9 bases. The source of this sequence is a man in his 60s in good health and CMV-seropositive. Sequenced: PBMCs. The rearrangement joins TRBV10-3 to TRBJ1-1, with a possible D match to TRBD1 (5 bases). CDR3: CAISETGENTEAFF. DNA of the CDR3: TGTGCCATCAGTGAAACAGGAGAGAACACTGAAGCTTTCTTT.